Listed here are 22 T cell receptor beta chains from one sample, sequenced in a study of cytomegalovirus exposure and HLA in healthy donors. Libraries were prepared by immunoSEQ multiplex PCR; TCRdb keeps only in-frame clonotypes and omits some of them. The top ten clones hold less than 7% of a sample with some 150,000 clones, just under 90% of them seen once. The sequencing sample was made of PBMCs. These receptors all come from a woman aged 25-40 years in good health and CMV-seropositive.

The chain recombines TRBV6-5 with TRBJ1-5; 9 bases align to TRBD1. This CDR3 comprises 14 residues. Germline CDR1 reads MNHEY; CDR2 reads SVGAGI. V lost 6 bases, J lost 6 bases, and 6 bases stayed unmatched. DNA for the CDR3: TGTGCCAGCAGGGCAGGGACAGGGATTCAGCCCCAGCATTTT. It codes for CASRAGTGIQPQHF.

The chain is built from TRBV5-1 and TRBJ2-1; 9 nucleotides line up with TRBD2. Looked up from germline, CDR1 is SGHRS and CDR2 is YFSETQ. The CDR3 consists of 17 residues. V dropped 1 base and J dropped 0; count of bases not matched to a gene: 5. This CDR3 reads CASSLSLAGSSYNEQFF. The CDR3, as DNA: TGCGCCAGCAGCTTGTCCCTAGCGGGGAGCTCCTACAATGAGCAGTTCTTC.

This chain uses TRBV27 with TRBJ1-1; D is unclear. Trimming took off 8 bases at V and 4 bases at J, with 14 bases between the two ends. Germline V lookup: CDR1 MNHEY, CDR2 SMNVEV (reference sequence). The CDR3 runs to 13 residues. The CDR3 DNA reads as TGTGCCAGCTCCCTGGGGAGAACCACTGAAGCTTTCTTT. Translation gives CASSLGRTTEAFF.

The V gene is TRBV5-8, the J gene TRBJ2-2; tentative D call: TRBD1 (6 bases). The CDR3 is made up of 16 amino acids. Germline CDR1 SGHTS, CDR2 YDEGEE. V gave up 1 base and J gave up 4 bases, with 14 bases separating them. CDR3 coding DNA: TGTGCCAGCAGCTTGTGGGCCGGGACACTCACCGGGGAGCTGTTTTTT. This gives the protein CASSLWAGTLTGELFF.

The V call is TRBV30, the J call TRBJ1-5; D not certain. Germline V gene sequence: CDR1 GTSNPN, CDR2 SVGIG (reference sequence). The germline V and J ends were trimmed by 4 bases and 0 bases, with 22 bases remaining between them. CDR3 length equals 18 residues. DNA for the CDR3: TGTGCCTGGACCCACACTTCGACGGGGTTCTTTAGCAATCAGCCCCAGCATTTT. It yields the protein CAWTHTSTGFFSNQPQHF.

This chain joins TRBV21-1 and TRBJ2-7; the table's D gene call, TRBD2, was not cross checked with the DNA. TRBV21-1 is marked as a pseudogene. The CDR3 consists of 15 residues. CDR3 protein: CASSKGGGPGEEQYF. Written as DNA, the CDR3 is TGTGCCAGCAGCAAAGGCGGGGGCCCGGGGGAGGAGCAGTACTTC.

The chain recombines TRBV5-6 with TRBJ1-2; no firm D call. The germline gives CDR1 SGHDT, CDR2 YYEEEE. The CDR3 length is 13 residues. Trimming cost V 0 bases and J 8 bases, with 11 bases left between them. The CDR3 sequence is CASSLAFVSGYTF. The CDR3 DNA reads as TGTGCCAGCAGCTTGGCGTTCGTGAGCGGCTACACCTTC.

The genes are TRBV25-1 and TRBJ1-4, with D perhaps TRBD1 (6 bases). This CDR3 contains 17 residues. Trimming removed 3 bases from V and 0 bases from J, with 14 bases in between. The germline CDR1 and CDR2 sequences are MGHDK and SYGVNS. CDR3: CASSELQGIATNEKLFF. CDR3 in DNA: TGTGCCAGCAGTGAGCTGCAGGGGATTGCAACTAATGAAAAACTGTTTTTT.

This chain uses TRBV18 with TRBJ2-3; D uncertain. The CDR3 totals 12 residues. The V gene lost 6 bases and the J gene lost 6 bases, with 10 bases spanning the gap. Germline loops: CDR1 KGHSH, CDR2 LQKENI. The CDR3 region has the DNA TGTGCCAGCTCTCCCGTCGGGGATACGCAGTATTTT. It specifies CASSPVGDTQYF.

The chain recombines TRBV7-9 with TRBJ2-3; tentatively, D is TRBD1 (5 bases). The CDR3 length is 15 residues. The germline V gene has CDR1 SEHNR and CDR2 FQNEAQ (reference sequence). The germline V and J ends were trimmed by 0 bases and 6 bases, with 13 bases remaining between them. The CDR3 here is CASSLARVGADTQYF. The CDR3 coding sequence is TGTGCCAGCAGCTTAGCCAGGGTTGGGGCGGATACGCAGTATTTT.

The gene calls are TRBV7-9 and TRBJ2-1; D might be TRBD1 (6 bases). This CDR3 comprises 16 residues. Per germline, CDR1 SEHNR and CDR2 FQNEAQ (reference sequence). Trimming took off 5 bases at V and 9 bases at J, with 23 bases between the two ends. The CDR3 sequence is CASSPRLGIRGGEQFF. CDR3 DNA: TGTGCCAGCAGCCCCCGACTGGGAATCAGGGGTGGTGAGCAGTTCTTC.

The chain is built from TRBV7-9 and TRBJ1-4, with 7 bases matching TRBD1. V lost 3 bases to trimming and J lost 2 bases; unmatched junction nucleotides: 0. This CDR3 region has 14 residues. Germline V gives CDR1 SEHNR, CDR2 FQNEAQ (reference sequence). The CDR3 protein is CASSLTGTNEKLFF. The CDR3, as DNA: TGTGCCAGCAGCTTGACAGGGACTAATGAAAAACTGTTTTTT.

The genes are TRBV9 and TRBJ2-6, with unresolved D. The germline gives CDR1 SGDLS, CDR2 YYNGEE. The ends were cut back, 6 bases at V and 0 bases at J, with 19 bases in the middle. The CDR3 has 18 residues. CDR3 region: CASNPFPRLYSGANVLTF. The CDR3 DNA sequence: TGTGCCAGCAACCCCTTCCCCCGACTCTACTCTGGGGCCAACGTCCTGACTTTC.

J is TRBJ2-3 and V is TRBV7-2; D might be TRBD1 (7 bases). V was pared by 1 base and J by 4 bases, with 18 bases between. The V gene's germline CDR1 is SGHTA and CDR2 FQGNSA. This CDR3 spans 17 amino acids. The CDR3 region is CASSLGPGEGGADTQYF. The DNA for the CDR3 is TGTGCCAGCAGCTTAGGGCCGGGGGAAGGGGGCGCAGATACGCAGTATTTT.

The chain is built from TRBV2 and TRBJ2-1; 8 bases map to TRBD1. Unmatched junction bases numbered 10, after V lost 6 bases and J lost 12 bases. The CDR3 is made up of 13 amino acids. The V gene's germline CDR1 is SNHLY and CDR2 FYNNEI. The CDR3 reads CASSPPDRGVQFF. DNA for the CDR3: TGTGCCAGCAGCCCCCCCGACAGGGGCGTGCAGTTCTTC.

The chain combines TRBV11-2 with TRBJ2-1, with TRBD2 matching 10 bases. Germline CDR1 and CDR2: SGHAT and FQNNGV. V lost 2 bases to trimming and J lost 12 bases; unmatched junction nucleotides: 10. The CDR3 loop spans 15 amino acids. The CDR3 loop is CASSLSVGSGGSQFF. The CDR3 coding sequence is TGTGCCAGCAGCTTATCGGTAGGTAGCGGGGGGTCGCAGTTCTTC.

The CDR3 DNA sequence: TGTGCCAGCAGCTTGTCGAGGTCGAATAGCTTAGGTTCCTACGAGCAGTACTTC. It encodes CASSLSRSNSLGSYEQYF. The chain has TRBV11-2 and TRBJ2-7; D is unresolved. Trimming cost V 3 bases and J 1 base, with 22 bases left between them. This CDR3 is built from 18 residues. The germline V gene encodes CDR1 SGHAT and CDR2 FQNNGV.

The V gene is TRBV19, the J gene TRBJ1-1; 7 positions match TRBD1. J was trimmed by 5 bases and V by 9 bases; bases with no gene match: 9. Germline V lookup: CDR1 LNHDA, CDR2 SQIVND (reference sequence). The CDR3 length is 13 residues. The CDR3 sequence: CASRAGGSTEAFF. DNA for the CDR3: TGTGCCAGCAGAGCAGGGGGGTCTACTGAAGCTTTCTTT.

V gene TRBV2 combines with J gene TRBJ2-7, with 7 bases aligning to TRBD1. The junction had 8 bases not matched to a gene; V was cut back by 10 bases and J by 2 bases. CDR1 SNHLY and CDR2 FYNNEI come from the germline V gene. CDR3 length equals 13 residues. CDR3 residues: CATTRDRAYEQYF. Here the CDR3 DNA reads TGTGCCACCACCCGGGACAGAGCCTACGAGCAGTACTTC.

With respect to this clone: A much larger clone lies one base from this, so it may be a read error. The rearrangement joins TRBV6-1 to TRBJ1-5; perhaps TRBD1 as D (5 bases). Trimming left V 0 bases short and J 2 bases short, with 5 bases between. The CDR3 has 14 residues. Germline CDR1 and CDR2: MNHNS and SASEGT. The chain's CDR3 is CASSEAGGNQPQHF. The CDR3 DNA sequence: TGTGCCAGCAGTGAAGCAGGGGGCAATCAGCCCCAGCATTTT.

Remarks on this clone: One end of the junction is discordant with germline, which a read error may explain. The genes are TRBV7-7 and TRBJ2-2, with D unresolved. Germline V gene sequence: CDR1 SSHAT, CDR2 FNYEAQ (reference sequence). This CDR3 contains 12 residues. In DNA form, the CDR3 reads TGTGCTAGCAGCTCCGACTTTGGGGAGCTGTTTTTT. Protein product: CASSSDFGELFF.

This clone came up once. The gene calls are TRBV18 and TRBJ1-1; D call uncertain. The ends were cut back, 4 bases at V and 0 bases at J, with 6 bases in the middle. There are 13 residues in the CDR3. The germline gives CDR1 KGHSH, CDR2 LQKENI. The CDR3 DNA sequence: TGTGCCAGCTCACTCGGGGTGAACACTGAAGCTTTCTTT. It codes for CASSLGVNTEAFF.